These 13 T cell receptor beta chains came from one sample sequenced in a study of T cells in Graves' hyperthyroidism and ophthalmopathy. There were TCR beta CDR3 regions amplified from RNA transcripts. TCR CDR3 regions were first amplified by RT-PCR with HTBI primers. MiXCR, applied by TCRdb to the multiplex PCR reads, yields one record per CDR3 protein. The repertoire has some 530,000 distinct CDR3 sequences, approximately 23% of them found once; the top ten carry roughly 49%. What was sequenced was blood. The receptors here all came from a woman in her seventies with Graves' ophthalmopathy.

The sample holds a few counts of this clonotype. The J gene is TRBJ1-1, the V gene TRBV30; the D gene is possibly TRBD1 (6 bases). The germline V and J ends were trimmed by 3 bases and 7 bases, with 15 bases remaining between them. CDR3 length equals 13 residues. Germline assignment: CDR1 GTSNPN and CDR2 SVGIG (reference sequence). The CDR3 spells CAWRRTAKYEAFF. The CDR3 DNA sequence: TGTGCCTGGAGGAGGACAGCAAAGTATGAAGCTTTCTTT.

Ten or more counts support this clonotype. This chain uses TRBV7-3 with TRBJ1-2, with D perhaps matching TRBD1 (5 bases). Germline V gene lookup returns CDR1 SGHTA and CDR2 FQGTGA. The CDR3 extends over 14 amino acids. Trimming took 5 bases from V and 3 from J, leaving 13 bases between them. This CDR3 reads CASSPGGGDYGYTF. In DNA, the CDR3 is TGTGCCAGCAGCCCGGGGGGAGGGGACTATGGCTACACCTTC.

This clonotype has just a few counts. CDR3 nucleotides: TGTACCCAGCCCAGACAGGGGGCAACAGATACGCAGTATTTT. Encoded protein: CTQPRQGATDTQYF. The chain carries TRBV12-5 and TRBJ2-3; 10 nucleotides align to TRBD1. Per germline, CDR1 LGHNT and CDR2 FRNRAP. The CDR3 extends over 14 amino acids.

Concerning this clonotype: This may be a read error: a much more frequent sequence differs by one nucleotide. This chain joins TRBV7-3 and TRBJ2-1; TRBD1 matches 11 bases. CDR1 is SGHTA and CDR2 is FQGTGA in the germline V gene. The CDR3 runs 15 residues. The ends lost 6 bases at V and 4 bases at J; junction bases unmatched: 5. CDR3 DNA sequence: TGTGCCAGCAGGCGCGGGACAGGGGGTTACAATGAGCAGTTCTTC. Translating it yields CASRRGTGGYNEQFF.

The chain has TRBV7-9 and TRBJ1-3, with D tentatively TRBD1 (5 bases). Trimming took 4 bases from V and 2 from J, leaving 9 bases between them. In germline, CDR1 is SEHNR, CDR2 FQNEAQ (reference sequence). This CDR3 region has 14 residues. CDR3: CASSSGSTGNTIYF. Written as DNA, the CDR3 is TGTGCCAGCAGCTCAGGGTCTACTGGAAACACCATATATTTT.

The chain's CDR3 is CASSGQGASVTTDTQYF. Written as DNA, the CDR3 is TGTGCCAGCTCGGGGCAGGGGGCAAGTGTGACGACAGATACGCAGTATTTT. J is TRBJ2-3 and V is TRBV7-2; 8 positions match TRBD1. CDR1 and CDR2 (germline): SGHTA, FQGNSA. V lost 8 bases, J lost 3 bases, and 16 bases stayed unmatched. CDR3 length: 17 residues. Combining the CDR3 with reference TRBV7-2 and TRBJ2-3 gives the whole variable domain GAGVSQSPSNKVTEKGKDVELRCDPISGHTALYWYRQSLGQGLEFLIYFQGNSAPDKSGLPSDRFSAERTGGSVSTLTIQRTQQEDSAVYLCASSGQGASVTTDTQYFGPGTRLTVL.

This clonotype has just a few counts. The V call is TRBV5-1, the J call TRBJ1-2, with D perhaps TRBD1 (5 bases). V lost 0 bases and J 6 bases, leaving 15 bases between the germline ends. Germline loops: CDR1 SGHRS, CDR2 YFSETQ. This CDR3 is 15 amino acids long. CDR3 in amino acids: CASSLEAREIDGYTF. DNA for the CDR3: TGCGCCAGCAGCTTGGAGGCCAGGGAGATTGATGGCTACACCTTC.

The chain recombines TRBV19 with TRBJ2-7, with D perhaps TRBD1 or TRBD2 (5 bases each). Germline V CDR1 and CDR2: LNHDA, SQIVND (reference sequence). This CDR3 is built from 13 residues. The V gene lost 5 bases and the J gene lost 1 base, with 9 bases spanning the gap. The CDR3 bases are TGTGCCAGTAGTCTCGGGGCATCCTACGAGCAGTACTTC. Translating it yields CASSLGASYEQYF. Full variable domain (rest looked up from reference TRBV19 and TRBJ2-7): DGGITQSPKYLFRKEGQNVTLSCEQNLNHDAMYWYRQDPGQGLRLIYYSQIVNDFQKGDIAEGYSVSREKKESFPLTVTSAQKNPTAFYLCASSLGASYEQYFGPGTRLTVT.

This clonotype came up a few times. The chain joins TRBV5-4 to TRBJ2-5, with 12 bases aligning to TRBD2. Germline V CDR1 and CDR2: SGHNT, YYREEE (reference sequence). The CDR3 is 15 amino acids. J gave up 2 bases and V 2 bases, and 1 base lay outside the gene matches. The CDR3 sequence is CASSFGLAGQETQYF. The DNA of the CDR3 is TGTGCCAGCAGCTTCGGACTAGCGGGGCAAGAGACCCAGTACTTC. Full variable domain (outside the CDR3, taken from reference TRBV5-4 and TRBJ2-5): ETGVTQSPTHLIKTRGQQVTLRCSSQSGHNTVSWYQQALGQGPQFIFQYYREEENGRGNFPPRFSGLQFPNYSSELNVNALELDDSALYLCASSFGLAGQETQYFGPGTRLLVL.

The genes are TRBV6-2 or TRBV6-3 and TRBJ2-1, with 9 bases that match TRBD2. The CDR3 contains 14 residues. CDR1 and CDR2 (germline): MNHEY, SVGEGT. V lost 10 bases and J lost 4; bases outside the gene matches: 8. CDR3 nucleotides: TGTGCCACAAGCAGTCTAGCGGGGTACAATGAGCAGTTCTTC. The encoded protein is CATSSLAGYNEQFF.

The CDR3 sequence is CASSQVAGEGTQYF. The CDR3 DNA follows: TGTGCCAGCAGCCAAGTAGCGGGAGAGGGGACCCAGTACTTC. This chain connects TRBV3-1 to TRBJ2-5; 9 positions match TRBD2. This CDR3 contains 14 residues. CDR1 and CDR2 (germline): LGHDT, YNNKEL (reference sequence). The V gene end was trimmed by 1 base and the J gene end by 7 bases; junction bases not matched to a gene: 4.

This sequence joins TRBV5-4 and TRBJ2-3; unclear D gene. The V gene lost 6 bases and the J gene lost 2 bases, with 13 bases spanning the gap. The germline gives CDR1 SGHNT, CDR2 YYREEE (reference sequence). The CDR3 runs to 14 residues. CDR3 sequence: CASNPTPHTDTQYF. The CDR3 DNA is TGTGCCAGCAATCCTACCCCCCACACAGATACGCAGTATTTT.

This clonotype was recorded a few times. Mismatch with germline at one junction end may stem from a read error. The rearrangement uses TRBV28 and TRBJ2-7; possibly TRBD1 for D (5 bases). Germline assignment: CDR1 MDHEN and CDR2 SYDVKM. CDR3 length: 15 residues. Here the CDR3 DNA reads TGTGCCAGCAGTTTAAGTAGGCAGGGCTCCCACGAGCAGTACTTC. It translates to CASSLSRQGSHEQYF.